This TCR beta chain was found in a study of T cell repertoires in cytomegalovirus infection. The V end was cut by 5 bases, the J end by 4 bases, with 12 bases between. The CDR3 runs to 13 residues. The germline V gene has CDR1 SGHTA and CDR2 FQGNSA. As to this clonotype: What it binds is not known.

TCRdb reanalysed the reads using MiXCR and keeps one entry per CDR3 protein. The data hold 300,000 or so distinct CDR3 sequences, with about 25% observed a single time. The receptor was isolated from a human donor in good health (CMV status not recorded). Some clones in this sample may be carry-over from other donors' samples. The specimen was cultured PBMCs, collected from culture after CMV antigen stimulation. The V and J genes are TRBV7-2 and TRBJ2-7, with D hard to call. The CDR3 region is CASSRAGRYEQYF. The CDR3 DNA reads as TGTGCCAGCAGCCGTGCTGGACGGTACGAGCAGTACTTC.